The 11 T cell receptor beta chains listed next were all sequenced from one sample in a study of technical replicates of blood from a handful of donors. Only in-frame clones appear in the TCRdb table, and some are missing; sequencing was by immunoSEQ multiplex PCR. The data hold about 66,000 clones, with 95% to 98% observed a single time. Material for sequencing was T cells isolated from PBMCs. The source of these receptors is a human donor in good health.

The gene calls are TRBV29-1 and TRBJ2-1; 12 bases agree with TRBD2. J was trimmed by 7 bases and V by 6 bases; bases with no gene match: 7. The CDR3 is made up of 14 amino acids. Germline V gene sequence: CDR1 SQVTM, CDR2 ANQGSEA. For the CDR3, the DNA is TGCAGCGTCCTGACTAGCGGGAGTACGAATGAGCAGTTCTTC. Its protein product is CSVLTSGSTNEQFF.

A single count supports this clone. This rearrangement joins TRBV28 to TRBJ2-7, with 10 bases aligning to TRBD2. Germline lookup yields CDR1 MDHEN and CDR2 SYDVKM. V shed 5 bases, J shed 5 bases, and the junction held 6 bases outside the gene matches. The CDR3 totals 14 residues. The CDR3 coding sequence is TGTGCCAGCAGTGAAGCCGGGACTAGCGACGAGCAGTACTTC. Its translation: CASSEAGTSDEQYF.

The chain combines TRBV6-1 with TRBJ1-5; TRBD1 aligns across 8 bases. Germline loops: CDR1 MNHNS, CDR2 SASEGT. The CDR3 covers 15 residues. V dropped 4 bases and J dropped 5; count of bases not matched to a gene: 7. CDR3 residues: CASSAGTGSYQPQHF. In DNA form, the CDR3 reads TGTGCCAGCAGTGCAGGGACAGGATCCTATCAGCCCCAGCATTTT.

The chain is built from TRBV30 and TRBJ2-7, with 10 bases aligning to TRBD1. V shed 2 bases and J 8 bases; nucleotides not matched to a gene: 9. The germline V gene encodes CDR1 GTSNPN and CDR2 SVGIG (reference sequence). The CDR3 runs to 14 residues. CDR3 coding DNA: TGTGCCTGGAGTATTTCTCGACAGGGGGCGAAGCAGTACTTC. Residues: CAWSISRQGAKQYF. Using reference TRBV30 and TRBJ2-7 for the parts outside the CDR3, the full variable domain is SQTIHQWPATLVQPVGSPLSLECTVEGTSNPNLYWYRQAAGRGLQLLFYSVGIGQISSEVPQNLSASRPQDRQFILSSKKLLLSDSGFYLCAWSISRQGAKQYFGPGTRLTVT.

V usage is TRBV19 and J usage is TRBJ2-4; TRBD2 aligns across 10 bases. CDR3 length: 16 residues. The germline V gene has CDR1 LNHDA and CDR2 SQIVND (reference sequence). The V segment lost 5 bases and the J segment 7 bases; nucleotides outside the gene matches: 11. The CDR3 reads CASSGTSDIGRNIQYF. In DNA, the CDR3 is TGTGCCAGTAGTGGGACTAGCGACATAGGGAGGAACATTCAGTACTTC.

The chain combines TRBV7-3 with TRBJ2-1; D is possibly TRBD2 (5 bases). CDR3 length: 14 amino acids. Germline V lookup: CDR1 SGHTA, CDR2 FQGTGA. The germline V and J ends were trimmed by 3 bases and 7 bases, with 13 bases remaining between them. This CDR3 reads CASSLTDWTNEQFF. CDR3 nucleotides: TGTGCCAGCAGCTTGACGGACTGGACTAATGAGCAGTTCTTC.

This clone was picked up a small number of times. The gene calls are TRBV11-2 and TRBJ2-3; no reliable D call. The CDR3 has 12 residues. The V and J ends lost 5 bases and 6 bases respectively, with 9 bases between them. Germline assignment: CDR1 SGHAT and CDR2 FQNNGV. The CDR3 region has the DNA TGTGCCAGCAGCATAGGCAGGGATACGCAGTATTTT. Translating it yields CASSIGRDTQYF.

J is TRBJ2-5 and V is TRBV30; the D is unclear. Germline lookup yields CDR1 GTSNPN and CDR2 SVGIG (reference sequence). Trimming stripped 0 bases from V and 11 bases from J, with 10 bases between. The CDR3 sequence is 11 residues long. CDR3 region: CAWSVLTEQYF. The CDR3 nucleotides read TGTGCCTGGAGTGTACTGACGGAGCAGTACTTC. The full variable domain, rest sourced from reference TRBV30 and TRBJ2-5, is SQTIHQWPATLVQPVGSPLSLECTVEGTSNPNLYWYRQAAGRGLQLLFYSVGIGQISSEVPQNLSASRPQDRQFILSSKKLLLSDSGFYLCAWSVLTEQYFGPGTRLLVL.

This clone has only one observation. This chain connects TRBV7-9 to TRBJ1-1; D is possibly TRBD1 (6 bases). V was trimmed by 4 bases and J by 1 base, leaving 16 bases between them. The CDR3 consists of 16 residues. Germline CDR1 and CDR2: SEHNR and FQNEAQ (reference sequence). The CDR3 loop is CASSYRGQRANTEAFF. CDR3 nucleotide sequence: TGTGCCAGCAGCTACCGCGGACAGCGAGCGAACACTGAAGCTTTCTTT.

V and J are TRBV5-6 and TRBJ2-7; no clear D. The V gene lost 1 base and the J gene lost 3 bases, with 5 bases spanning the gap. The CDR3 consists of 12 residues. Per the germline V gene, CDR1 is SGHDT and CDR2 is YYEEEE. The CDR3 nucleotides read TGTGCCAGCAGCTTGCTGAGCTACGAGCAGTACTTC. This sequence encodes CASSLLSYEQYF.

This chain joins TRBV30 and TRBJ1-5; D is unresolved. The CDR3 length is 12 residues. Germline assignment: CDR1 GTSNPN and CDR2 SVGIG (reference sequence). V was trimmed by 1 base and J by 7 bases, leaving 8 bases between them. Here the CDR3 DNA reads TGTGCCTGGAGTGAGGGCGGGCAGCCCCAGCATTTT. It codes for CAWSEGGQPQHF.